A selection of T cell receptor beta chains follows, all from one sample in a study of vaccination and CD4 T cells after COVID-19. These TCRs' antigens remain unknown. One entry per CDR3 protein, called by TCRdb with MiXCR from the PCR reads. The table lists 15,000 to 20,000 distinct CDR3 sequences, 36% of them singletons. The sample in question was CD4+ T cells from blood, cultured in vitro, obtained before SARS-CoV-2 vaccination. These receptors were taken from a human donor who received a COVID-19 vaccine. CDR3s include the opening cysteine and the closing phenylalanine or tryptophan. A D gene is named only where the DNA matches it firmly. Size tells how often a clone was seen (once, few, many) or the class of an expanded clone, and some rows leave it out.

clone_size	v_call	j_call	d_call	cdr3_aa	cdr3_nt
once	TRBV5-1	TRBJ2-5	NA	CASSFEGRGEETQYF	TGCGCCAGCAGCTTCGAGGGGAGGGGGGAAGAGACCCAGTACTTC
NA	TRBV12-3/TRBV12-4	TRBJ2-3	TRBD2	CASSGGGIDTQYF	TGTGCCAGCAGTGGGGGGGGGATAGATACGCAGTATTTT
NA	TRBV20-1	TRBJ2-7	NA	CSASLRGYEQYF	TGCAGTGCTTCCCTACGGGGCTACGAGCAGTACTTC
NA	TRBV18	TRBJ1-1	NA	CASSRGPEDTEAFF	TGTGCCAGCTCAAGAGGGCCGGAGGACACTGAAGCTTTCTTT
NA	TRBV24-1	TRBJ2-2	NA	CATSGYTGELFF	TGTGCCACCAGTGGGTACACCGGGGAGCTGTTTTTT
NA	TRBV12-3/TRBV12-4	TRBJ2-2	TRBD2	CASSFRLAGGPDGELFF	TGTGCCAGCAGTTTCCGGCTAGCGGGGGGGCCGGACGGGGAGCTGTTTTTT
NA	TRBV6-1	TRBJ1-1	TRBD1	CAGGLDREDTEAFF	TGTGCCGGGGGTTTGGACAGGGAAGACACTGAAGCTTTCTTT
once	TRBV12-3/TRBV12-4	TRBJ2-3	NA	CASMRDTGGTDTQYF	TGTGCCAGCATGAGGGACACGGGGGGCACAGATACGCAGTATTTT
few	TRBV20-1	TRBJ2-3	NA	CSAIRHTGTDTQYF	TGCAGTGCTATTCGGCACACTGGAACAGATACGCAGTATTTT
few	TRBV2	TRBJ1-6	NA	CASSAESPLHF	TGTGCCAGCAGTGCCGAATCACCCCTCCACTTT
NA	TRBV6-1	TRBJ1-5	NA	CASRLDGGANQPQHF	TGTGCCAGCAGGCTCGACGGGGGGGCGAATCAGCCCCAGCATTTT
NA	TRBV24-1	TRBJ1-1	NA	CATSDLSGEAFF	TGTGCCACCAGTGATCTTAGTGGTGAAGCTTTCTTT
NA	TRBV2	TRBJ2-5	TRBD2	CASSVGSGGAAAETQYF	TGTGCCAGCAGTGTAGGTAGCGGGGGGGCCGCCGCGGAGACCCAGTACTTC
few	TRBV6-1	TRBJ1-5	NA	CASTGVNQPQHF	TGTGCCAGCACAGGAGTTAATCAGCCCCAGCATTTT
NA	TRBV29-1	TRBJ1-3	TRBD1	CSVGTVSGNTIYF	TGCAGCGTCGGGACAGTCTCTGGAAACACCATATATTTT
few	TRBV27	TRBJ1-2	NA	CASSGAAGYGYTF	TGTGCCAGCAGTGGGGCCGCAGGCTATGGCTACACCTTC
once	TRBV10-3	TRBJ2-1	NA	CAIRPLGSSYNEQFF	TGTGCCATCAGACCTTTGGGAAGCTCCTACAATGAGCAGTTCTTC
few	TRBV15	TRBJ2-1	NA	CATSRGGTSYNEQFF	TGTGCCACCAGCAGGGGCGGAACCTCCTACAATGAGCAGTTCTTC
few	TRBV20-1	TRBJ1-2	NA	CSAWRQGNYGYTF	TGCAGTGCCTGGCGGCAGGGGAACTATGGCTACACCTTC
few	TRBV20-1	TRBJ2-3	TRBD2	CSATMGLAGDVGTDTQYF	TGCAGTGCTACCATGGGACTAGCGGGGGATGTGGGCACAGATACGCAGTATTTT
once	TRBV4-1	TRBJ2-7	TRBD1	CASSPSAKGTGASYEQYF	TGCGCCAGCAGCCCGTCTGCGAAAGGGACAGGCGCTTCCTACGAGCAGTACTTC
NA	TRBV7-9	TRBJ1-6	NA	CASNRGNGDNSPLHF	TGTGCCAGCAATCGTGGTAACGGCGATAATTCACCCCTCCACTTT
NA	TRBV20-1	TRBJ2-3	NA	CSLGRGTDTQYF	TGCAGTCTGGGGCGCGGAACAGATACGCAGTATTTT
NA	TRBV3-1	TRBJ1-5	NA	CASSQDYGGRASNQPQHF	TGTGCCAGCAGCCAAGATTACGGGGGGCGCGCCAGCAATCAGCCCCAGCATTTT
NA	TRBV20-1	TRBJ2-7	NA	CSARPLDGTYEQYF	TGCAGTGCTAGGCCCTTGGACGGGACCTACGAGCAGTACTTC
NA	TRBV30	TRBJ2-7	TRBD1	CAWSVRQGSYLSKYEQYF	TGTGCCTGGAGTGTACGACAGGGATCTTATCTATCTAAGTACGAGCAGTACTTC
NA	TRBV19	TRBJ2-3	TRBD2	CASSTTGTSNPDTQYF	TGTGCCAGTAGTACCACCGGGACTAGCAACCCAGATACGCAGTATTTT
few	TRBV5-1	TRBJ2-2	NA	CASSSTGQVDTGELFF	TGCGCCAGCAGCTCTACAGGGCAGGTGGACACCGGGGAGCTGTTTTTT
NA	TRBV23-1	TRBJ1-1	TRBD1	CASIQGARNTEAFF	TGCGCCAGCATCCAGGGGGCCAGGAACACTGAAGCTTTCTTT